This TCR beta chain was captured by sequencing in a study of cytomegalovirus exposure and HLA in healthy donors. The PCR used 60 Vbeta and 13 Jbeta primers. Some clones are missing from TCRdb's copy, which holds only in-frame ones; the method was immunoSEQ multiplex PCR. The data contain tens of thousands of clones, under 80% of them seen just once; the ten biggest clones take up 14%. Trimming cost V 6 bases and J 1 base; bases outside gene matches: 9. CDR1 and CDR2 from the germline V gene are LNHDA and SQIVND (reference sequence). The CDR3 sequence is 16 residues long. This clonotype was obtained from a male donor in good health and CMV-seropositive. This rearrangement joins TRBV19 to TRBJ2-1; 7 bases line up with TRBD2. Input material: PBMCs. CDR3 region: CASRHILAKSYNEQFF. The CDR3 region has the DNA TGTGCCAGTAGACACATACTAGCGAAGTCCTACAATGAGCAGTTCTTC.